This T cell receptor beta chain was identified in a study of blood T cell repertoires in COVID-19. Germline CDR1 and CDR2: MNHEY and SMNVEV (reference sequence). There are 14 residues in the CDR3. V shed 8 bases and J 8 bases; nucleotides not matched to a gene: 7. Sequenced by immunoSEQ multiplex PCR; TCRdb stores in-frame clones only, minus some. The table lists 150,000 or so clones, 91% of them singletons. The specimen was peripheral blood. The TCR was taken from a man aged 50-60 years with acute or convalescent COVID-19. The gene calls are TRBV27 and TRBJ2-1; 12 bases are a match to TRBD2. The chain's CDR3 is CASSLTSGSDEQFF. In DNA, the CDR3 is TGTGCCAGCTCCTTGACTAGCGGGAGCGATGAGCAGTTCTTC.